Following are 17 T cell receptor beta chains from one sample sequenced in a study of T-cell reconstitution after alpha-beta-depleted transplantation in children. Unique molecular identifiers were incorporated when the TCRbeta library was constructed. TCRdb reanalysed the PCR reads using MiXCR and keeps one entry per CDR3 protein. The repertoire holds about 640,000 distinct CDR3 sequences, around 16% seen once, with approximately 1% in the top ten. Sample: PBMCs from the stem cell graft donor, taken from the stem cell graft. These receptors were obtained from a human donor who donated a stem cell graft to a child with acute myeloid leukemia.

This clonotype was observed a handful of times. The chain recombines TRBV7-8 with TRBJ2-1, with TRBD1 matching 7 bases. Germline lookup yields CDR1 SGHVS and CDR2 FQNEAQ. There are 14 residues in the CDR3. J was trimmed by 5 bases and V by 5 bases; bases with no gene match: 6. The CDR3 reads CASSHMGQNNEQFF. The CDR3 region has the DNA TGTGCCAGCAGCCATATGGGACAGAACAATGAGCAGTTCTTC.

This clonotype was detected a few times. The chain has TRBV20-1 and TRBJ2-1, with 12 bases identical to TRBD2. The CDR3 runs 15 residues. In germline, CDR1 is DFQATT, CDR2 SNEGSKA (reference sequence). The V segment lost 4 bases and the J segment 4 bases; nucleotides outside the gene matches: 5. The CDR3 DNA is TGCAGTGCTAACCTAGGACTAGCGGGGTACAATGAGCAGTTCTTC. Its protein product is CSANLGLAGYNEQFF.

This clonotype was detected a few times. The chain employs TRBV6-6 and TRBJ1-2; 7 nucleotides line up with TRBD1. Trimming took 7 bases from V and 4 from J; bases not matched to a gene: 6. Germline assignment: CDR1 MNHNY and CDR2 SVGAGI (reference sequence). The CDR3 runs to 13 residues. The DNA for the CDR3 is TGTGCCAGCACCCAGGGGGATTCCTATGGCTACACCTTC. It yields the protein CASTQGDSYGYTF.

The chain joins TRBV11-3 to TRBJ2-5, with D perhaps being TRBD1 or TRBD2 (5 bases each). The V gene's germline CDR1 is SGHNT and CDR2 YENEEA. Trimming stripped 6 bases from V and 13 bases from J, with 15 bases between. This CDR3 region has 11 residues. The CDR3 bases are TGTGCCAGCAGTTCGGGGCCCCTGAGGTACTTC. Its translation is CASSSGPLRYF.

The CDR3 spells CASSPVRDTQYF. The CDR3, as DNA: TGTGCCAGCAGCCCCGTGAGAGATACGCAGTATTTT. The chain combines TRBV9 with TRBJ2-3; D is undetermined. Germline CDR1 reads SGDLS; CDR2 reads YYNGEE. V lost 4 bases and J 5 bases, leaving 8 bases between the germline ends. CDR3 size: 12 residues.

CDR3 bases: TGTGCCAGCCAACAGGGTGTGGGCAATCAGCCCCAGCATTTT. Its translation: CASQQGVGNQPQHF. The V gene is TRBV21-1, the J gene TRBJ1-5; the D call of TRBD1 is as the table states it, not checked on the DNA. TRBV21-1 is recorded as a pseudogene. The CDR3 extends over 14 amino acids.

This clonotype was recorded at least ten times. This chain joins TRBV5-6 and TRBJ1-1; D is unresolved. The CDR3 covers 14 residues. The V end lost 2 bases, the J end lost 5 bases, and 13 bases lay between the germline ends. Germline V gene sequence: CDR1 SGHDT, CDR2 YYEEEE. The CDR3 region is CASSFGVPGTEAFF. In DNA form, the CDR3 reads TGTGCCAGCAGCTTTGGGGTCCCGGGGACTGAAGCTTTCTTT.

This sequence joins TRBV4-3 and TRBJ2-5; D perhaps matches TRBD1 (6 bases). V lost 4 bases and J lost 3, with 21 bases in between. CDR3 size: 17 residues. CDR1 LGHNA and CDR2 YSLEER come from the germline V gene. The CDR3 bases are TGCGCCAGCAGCCCAGGAGCTGGGACATTTGGGGAAGAGACCCAGTACTTC. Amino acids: CASSPGAGTFGEETQYF.

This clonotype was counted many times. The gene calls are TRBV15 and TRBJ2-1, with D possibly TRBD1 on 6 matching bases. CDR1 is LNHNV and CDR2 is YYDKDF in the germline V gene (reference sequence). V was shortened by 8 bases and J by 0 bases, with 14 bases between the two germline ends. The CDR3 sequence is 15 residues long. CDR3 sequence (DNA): TGTGCCACCGGGGGCCAGGAGAGCTCCTACAATGAGCAGTTCTTC. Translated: CATGGQESSYNEQFF.

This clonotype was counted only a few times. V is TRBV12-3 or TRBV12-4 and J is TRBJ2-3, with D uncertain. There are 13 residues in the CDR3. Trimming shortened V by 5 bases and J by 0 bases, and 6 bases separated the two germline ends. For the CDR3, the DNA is TGTGCCAGCAGTAAGGCTAGCACAGATACGCAGTATTTT. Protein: CASSKASTDTQYF.

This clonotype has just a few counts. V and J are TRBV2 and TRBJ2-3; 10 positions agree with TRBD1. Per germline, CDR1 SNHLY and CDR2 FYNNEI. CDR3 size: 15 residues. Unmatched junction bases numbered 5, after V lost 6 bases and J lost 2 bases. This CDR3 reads CASRRTGGATDTQYF. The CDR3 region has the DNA TGTGCCAGCAGGCGGACAGGGGGAGCCACAGATACGCAGTATTTT.

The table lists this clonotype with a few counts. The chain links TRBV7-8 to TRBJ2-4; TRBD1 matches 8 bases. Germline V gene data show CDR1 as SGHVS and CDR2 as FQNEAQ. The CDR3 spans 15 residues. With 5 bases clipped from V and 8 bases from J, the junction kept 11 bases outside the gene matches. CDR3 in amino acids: CASSPRTGNEYIQYF. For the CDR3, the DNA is TGTGCCAGCAGCCCCCGGACAGGGAACGAGTACATTCAGTACTTC.

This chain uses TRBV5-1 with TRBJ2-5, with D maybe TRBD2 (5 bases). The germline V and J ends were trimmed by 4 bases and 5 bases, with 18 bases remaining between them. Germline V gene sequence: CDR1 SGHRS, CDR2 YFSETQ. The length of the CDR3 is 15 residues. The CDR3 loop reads CASSPQRGQGETQYF. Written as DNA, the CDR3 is TGCGCCAGCAGCCCCCAACGAGGGCAAGGGGAGACCCAGTACTTC.

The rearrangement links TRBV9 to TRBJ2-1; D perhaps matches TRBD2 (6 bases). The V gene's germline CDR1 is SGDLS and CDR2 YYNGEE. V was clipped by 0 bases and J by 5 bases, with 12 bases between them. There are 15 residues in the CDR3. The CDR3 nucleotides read TGTGCCAGCAGCGTAGAGGGGCGGGGCCACAATGAGCAGTTCTTC. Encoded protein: CASSVEGRGHNEQFF. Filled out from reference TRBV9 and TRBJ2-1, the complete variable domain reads DSGVTQTPKHLITATGQRVTLRCSPRSGDLSVYWYQQSLDQGLQFLIQYYNGEERAKGNILERFSAQQFPDLHSELNLSSLELGDSALYFCASSVEGRGHNEQFFGPGTRLTVL.

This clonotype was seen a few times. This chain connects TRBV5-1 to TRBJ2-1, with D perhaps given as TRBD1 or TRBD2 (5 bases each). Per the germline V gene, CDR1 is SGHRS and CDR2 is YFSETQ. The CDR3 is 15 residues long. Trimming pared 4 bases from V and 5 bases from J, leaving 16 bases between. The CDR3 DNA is TGCGCCAGCAGCCCATTTGGGGGAGAAAACAATGAGCAGTTCTTC. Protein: CASSPFGGENNEQFF.

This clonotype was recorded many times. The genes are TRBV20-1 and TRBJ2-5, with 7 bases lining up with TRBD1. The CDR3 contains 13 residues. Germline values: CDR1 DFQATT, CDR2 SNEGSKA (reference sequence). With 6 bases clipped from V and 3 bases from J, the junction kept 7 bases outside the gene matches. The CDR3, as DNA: TGCAGTGCCCATAACAGGGGAAAAGAGACCCAGTACTTC. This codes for CSAHNRGKETQYF.

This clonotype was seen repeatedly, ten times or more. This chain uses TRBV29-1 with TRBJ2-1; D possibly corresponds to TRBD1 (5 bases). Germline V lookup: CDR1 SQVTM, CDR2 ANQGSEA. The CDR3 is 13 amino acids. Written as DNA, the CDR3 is TGCAGTCCAGTCAGGGCTTTGCCCAATGAGCAGTTCTTC. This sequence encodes CSPVRALPNEQFF.